This T cell receptor beta chain appears in the sequencing data of a study of cytomegalovirus exposure and HLA in healthy donors. Study-wide results and caveats: Cytomegalovirus status was reportedly diagnosed by the classifier with high sensitivity and specificity. The listing of 150 to 200 TCR beta chains classed them as cytomegalovirus-associated.

The validation cohort, a group of some 120 subjects, included the donors and was separate from the approximately 670-subject first cohort. Using immunoSEQ multiplex PCR, the repertoire was profiled, and TCRdb retains in-frame clones only, with some absent. The sample holds about 260,000 clones, less than 95% seen once. The CDR3 consists of 16 residues. V shed 0 bases, J shed 4 bases, and the junction held 4 bases outside the gene matches. Germline loops: CDR1 SGHNT, CDR2 YYREEE (reference sequence). A remark on this clone: Antigen specificity is unknown.

The chain has TRBV5-4 and TRBJ2-3; 11 bases map to TRBD1. The sequenced material came from PBMCs. The clonotype was recovered from a woman aged 25 to 39 in good health and CMV-seronegative. The chain's CDR3 is CASSLGVDRGPDTQYF. The CDR3 DNA reads TGTGCCAGCAGCTTGGGTGTGGACAGGGGGCCAGATACGCAGTATTTT.